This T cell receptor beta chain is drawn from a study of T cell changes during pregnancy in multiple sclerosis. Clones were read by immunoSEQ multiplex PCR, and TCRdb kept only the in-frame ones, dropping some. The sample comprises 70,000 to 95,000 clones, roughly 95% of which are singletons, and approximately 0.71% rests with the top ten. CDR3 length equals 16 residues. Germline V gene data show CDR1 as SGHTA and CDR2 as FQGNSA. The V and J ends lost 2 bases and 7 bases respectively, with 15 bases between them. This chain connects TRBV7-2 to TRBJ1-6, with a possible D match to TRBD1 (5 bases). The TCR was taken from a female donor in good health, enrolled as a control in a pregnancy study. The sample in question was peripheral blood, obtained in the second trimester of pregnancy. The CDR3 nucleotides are TGTGCCAGCAGCTTACTCGGGCAGGGCGGAAATTCACCCCTCCACTTT. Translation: CASSLLGQGGNSPLHF.